The 22 T cell receptor beta chains below were found in one sample sequenced in a study of technical replicates of blood from a few donors (dated by TCRdb to about 2017). The method was the immunoSEQ multiplex PCR assay. Entries here come from immuneACCESS through TCRdb and include only in-frame sequences with V and J called. Some clones fail to appear in such tables; in the studies checked, an unresolved V gene covers under half of the shortfall, and the cause of the remainder is unknown. This sample lists 70,000 to 85,000 clones; around 97% were detected once. Together, the top ten hold approximately 0.18% of the sample. The source material was T cells isolated from PBMCs. These receptors all come from a human donor in good health.

CDR3 residues: CATRDSMNTEAFF. The CDR3 DNA reads as TGTGCCACCCGGGACAGCATGAACACTGAAGCTTTCTTT. The V and J genes are TRBV19 and TRBJ1-1; 7 bases agree with TRBD1. Germline lookup yields CDR1 LNHDA and CDR2 SQIVND (reference sequence). The V and J ends lost 10 bases and 0 bases, in that order; junction bases with no gene match: 5. CDR3 length equals 13 residues.

The chain combines TRBV11-2 with TRBJ2-1; 8 bases agree with TRBD2. The trim removed 4 bases at V and 6 bases at J, leaving 8 bases unmatched. Germline V gene data show CDR1 as SGHAT and CDR2 as FQNNGV. The CDR3 extends over 15 amino acids. CDR3 DNA sequence: TGTGCCAGCAGCTATCGCGGGGGGAGGATCAATGAGCAGTTCTTC. Translated, it gives CASSYRGGRINEQFF.

The CDR3 bases are TGCGCCAGCAGCTTGGTAGGACTTCTAGACTACAATGAGCAGTTCTTC. Encoded protein: CASSLVGLLDYNEQFF. V and J are TRBV5-1 and TRBJ2-1; D perhaps matches TRBD2 (5 bases). Trimming pared 0 bases from V and 3 bases from J, leaving 13 bases between. CDR1 and CDR2 from the germline V gene are SGHRS and YFSETQ. The CDR3 runs 16 residues.

J is TRBJ1-2 and V is TRBV4-1, with D possibly matching TRBD1 (5 bases). The CDR3 is 22 amino acids. Germline assignment: CDR1 MGHRA and CDR2 YSYEKL. The ends were cut back, 1 base at V and 0 bases at J, with 30 bases in the middle. In nucleotides, the CDR3 is TGCGCCAGCAGCCAAGTGAGCATCCACATCGGGGGATTAAAGGGACCTAACTATGGCTACACCTTC. Protein: CASSQVSIHIGGLKGPNYGYTF.

The chain is built from TRBV4-1 and TRBJ2-2; no clear D gene. V shed 4 bases and J shed 0 bases, with 6 bases lying between them. CDR3 length equals 14 residues. Germline CDR1 is MGHRA and CDR2 is YSYEKL. CDR3 DNA: TGCGCCAGCAGCCCCCAGACGAACACCGGGGAGCTGTTTTTT. It yields the protein CASSPQTNTGELFF.

The chain carries TRBV5-6 and TRBJ2-7, with D perhaps TRBD2 (6 bases). The V gene lost 5 bases and the J gene lost 3 bases, with 18 bases spanning the gap. Germline CDR1 and CDR2: SGHDT and YYEEEE. The CDR3 totals 15 residues. The CDR3 DNA follows: TGTGCCAGCAGGATGGATCGGGGACTGATCTACGAGCAGTACTTC. Amino acids: CASRMDRGLIYEQYF.

The rearrangement links TRBV2 to TRBJ1-5; 7 nucleotides align to TRBD1. CDR1 is SNHLY and CDR2 is FYNNEI in the germline V gene. This CDR3 has 14 residues. After removal of 6 bases from V and 5 bases from J, the junction contained 7 bases not matched to a gene. CDR3 amino acids: CASRGDSIHQPQHF. The DNA for the CDR3 is TGTGCCAGCAGGGGGGACAGCATCCATCAGCCCCAGCATTTT.

This sequence joins TRBV19 and TRBJ2-5; 9 positions agree with TRBD1. The germline CDR1 and CDR2 sequences are LNHDA and SQIVND (reference sequence). The V and J ends lost 6 bases and 5 bases, in that order; junction bases with no gene match: 4. CDR3 length: 13 residues. The chain's CDR3 is CASRGTGRETQYF. Written as DNA, the CDR3 is TGTGCCAGTAGGGGGACAGGGAGGGAGACCCAGTACTTC.

The chain has TRBV7-9 and TRBJ1-2; the match to TRBD1 covers 8 bases. The CDR3 is 15 amino acids. Unmatched junction bases numbered 6, after V lost 6 bases and J lost 0 bases. Germline V gene data show CDR1 as SEHNR and CDR2 as FQNEAQ (reference sequence). CDR3 bases: TGTGCCAGCAGTAATCAGGGGGCCGCTAACTATGGCTACACCTTC. It translates to CASSNQGAANYGYTF.

The gene calls are TRBV28 and TRBJ2-5; a possible D gene is TRBD2 (5 bases). Germline loops: CDR1 MDHEN, CDR2 SYDVKM. The CDR3 runs 16 residues. The V gene lost 5 bases and the J gene lost 5 bases, with 21 bases spanning the gap. CDR3 protein: CASSGGGHALGETQYF. The CDR3 DNA reads TGTGCCAGCAGTGGAGGAGGCCATGCCCTCGGGGAGACCCAGTACTTC.

The chain links TRBV11-3 to TRBJ1-6; 8 bases map to TRBD1. Germline trimming cut 0 bases from V and 0 bases from J; bases unmatched to any gene: 10. CDR3 size: 20 residues. Germline V lookup: CDR1 SGHNT, CDR2 YENEEA. For the CDR3, the DNA is TGTGCCAGCAGCTTAGATGTAGGGACAGGTTGGGGCTCCTATAATTCACCCCTCCACTTT. This codes for CASSLDVGTGWGSYNSPLHF. Variable domain in full (rest from reference TRBV11-3 and TRBJ1-6): EAGVVQSPRYKIIEKKQPVAFWCNPISGHNTLYWYLQNLGQGPELLIRYENEEAVDDSQLPKDRFSAERLKGVDSTLKIQPAELGDSAVYLCASSLDVGTGWGSYNSPLHFGNGTRLTVT.

This chain uses TRBV10-1 with TRBJ1-2; no clear D. Germline values: CDR1 WNHNN, CDR2 SYGVQD (reference sequence). Trimming shortened V by 11 bases and J by 2 bases, and 15 bases separated the two germline ends. CDR3 size: 13 residues. CDR3 sequence (DNA): TGCGCCCACGGTCAACAGAAAAACTATGGCTACACCTTC. Protein sequence: CAHGQQKNYGYTF.

The genes are TRBV21-1 and TRBJ2-2; whether TRBD2, the table's D call, matches the DNA was not checked. TRBV21-1 constitutes a pseudogene. This CDR3 is 17 amino acids long. The CDR3 nucleotides are TGTGCCAGCAGCATCGGGGGGAGCGCCGCGGACACCGGGGAGCTGTTTTTT. Amino acid sequence: CASSIGGSAADTGELFF.

CDR3 loop: CASSATGFGTEAFF. DNA for the CDR3: TGCGCCAGCAGCGCTACAGGGTTCGGGACTGAAGCTTTCTTT. The rearrangement joins TRBV5-1 to TRBJ1-1, with D possibly matching TRBD1 (6 bases). V was pared by 4 bases and J by 5 bases, with 15 bases between. The CDR3 has 14 amino acids. Germline V gene data show CDR1 as SGHRS and CDR2 as YFSETQ.

V gene TRBV28 combines with J gene TRBJ1-4; TRBD1 agrees at 8 bases. The CDR3 length is 16 residues. With V trimmed by 4 bases and J by 6 bases, 10 bases remained unmatched. Germline V gives CDR1 MDHEN, CDR2 SYDVKM. CDR3 region: CASSSTKDRVYEKLFF. The CDR3 region has the DNA TGTGCCAGCAGTTCCACGAAGGACAGGGTATATGAAAAACTGTTTTTT.

The chain recombines TRBV5-6 with TRBJ1-1; D gene ambiguous. V gave up 4 bases and J gave up 4 bases, with 8 bases separating them. This CDR3 contains 12 residues. The germline V gene has CDR1 SGHDT and CDR2 YYEEEE. CDR3 amino acids: CASSDEGTEAFF. DNA for the CDR3: TGTGCCAGCAGCGACGAGGGCACTGAAGCTTTCTTT.

V gene TRBV4-1 combines with J gene TRBJ1-5; D call uncertain. This CDR3 is built from 14 residues. The ends were cut back, 1 base at V and 0 bases at J, with 4 bases in the middle. The germline V gene has CDR1 MGHRA and CDR2 YSYEKL. DNA of the CDR3: TGCGCCAGCAGCCAAGGAGATAGCAATCAGCCCCAGCATTTT. Translation gives CASSQGDSNQPQHF.

The chain has TRBV4-1 and TRBJ1-5; D is undetermined. The length of the CDR3 is 15 residues. Trimming cost V 0 bases and J 4 bases, with 10 bases left between them. Germline CDR1 reads MGHRA; CDR2 reads YSYEKL. Here the CDR3 DNA reads TGCGCCAGCAGCCAAGAGTGGGCCAGGAATCAGCCCCAGCATTTT. Encoded protein: CASSQEWARNQPQHF.

This clone showed up just once. J is TRBJ2-3 and V is TRBV5-1, with 7 bases identical to TRBD2. The CDR3 is made up of 16 amino acids. V gave up 2 bases and J gave up 2 bases; unmatched junction bases: 8. Germline V gene lookup returns CDR1 SGHRS and CDR2 YFSETQ. The CDR3 sequence is CASSFGGGPSTDTQYF. The CDR3 DNA reads TGCGCCAGCAGCTTTGGGGGAGGGCCTTCCACAGATACGCAGTATTTT.

The chain links TRBV7-8 to TRBJ2-7; maybe TRBD2 (6 bases). From germline, CDR1 is SGHVS and CDR2 FQNEAQ. The CDR3 contains 17 residues. Trimming shortened V by 5 bases and J by 5 bases, and 25 bases separated the two germline ends. CDR3 sequence (DNA): TGTGCCAGCAGCGATATAGTTAGACTAGGAAATTCTCACGAGCAGTACTTC. Its translation: CASSDIVRLGNSHEQYF.

The rearrangement uses TRBV7-9 and TRBJ1-1, with 11 bases aligning to TRBD1. CDR1 and CDR2 from the germline V gene are SEHNR and FQNEAQ (reference sequence). The junction had 9 bases not matched to a gene; V was cut back by 5 bases and J by 1 base. The CDR3 is 17 residues long. CDR3 nucleotide sequence: TGTGCCAGCAGCCGCGTTTTAGGACAGGGGGCGAACACTGAAGCTTTCTTT. The encoded protein is CASSRVLGQGANTEAFF.

The chain combines TRBV28 with TRBJ1-2, with D possibly matching TRBD1 (5 bases). Germline CDR1 is MDHEN and CDR2 is SYDVKM. The CDR3 totals 13 residues. Trimming left V 5 bases short and J 5 bases short, with 12 bases between. CDR3 coding DNA: TGTGCCAGCAGTCCGGGACTGATATATGGCTACACCTTC. Amino acid sequence: CASSPGLIYGYTF.